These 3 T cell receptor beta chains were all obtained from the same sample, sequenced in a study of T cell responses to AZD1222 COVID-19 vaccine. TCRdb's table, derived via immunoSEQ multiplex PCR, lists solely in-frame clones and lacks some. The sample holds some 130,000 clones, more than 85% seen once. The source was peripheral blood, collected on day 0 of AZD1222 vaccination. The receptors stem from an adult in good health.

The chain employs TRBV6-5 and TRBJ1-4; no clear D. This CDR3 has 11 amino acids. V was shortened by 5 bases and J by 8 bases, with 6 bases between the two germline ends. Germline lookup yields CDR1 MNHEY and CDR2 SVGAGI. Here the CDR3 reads CASSPGEKLFF. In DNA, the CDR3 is TGTGCCAGCAGTCCTGGAGAAAAACTGTTTTTT.

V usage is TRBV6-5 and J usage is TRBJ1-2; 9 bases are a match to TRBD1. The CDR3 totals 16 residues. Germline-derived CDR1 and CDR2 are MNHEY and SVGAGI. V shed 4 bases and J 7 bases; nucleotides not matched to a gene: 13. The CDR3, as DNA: TGTGCCAGCAGTTCGCGAACCGGGACAGGGTCTTCTGGCTACACCTTC. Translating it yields CASSSRTGTGSSGYTF.

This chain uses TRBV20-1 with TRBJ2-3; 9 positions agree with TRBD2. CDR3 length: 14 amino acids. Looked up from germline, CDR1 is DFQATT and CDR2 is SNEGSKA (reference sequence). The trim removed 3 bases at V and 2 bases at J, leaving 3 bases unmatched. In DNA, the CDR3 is TGCAGTGCTAGTGGCGGGAGGGCCACAGATACGCAGTATTTT. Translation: CSASGGRATDTQYF.